The clone carrying this T cell receptor beta chain appeared a few times. The antigen is unknown. This sample was included in a study of cytomegalovirus exposure and HLA in healthy donors. Germline V gene sequence: CDR1 SGHRS, CDR2 YFSETQ. The CDR3 is 14 amino acids. V lost 3 bases and J lost 10; bases outside the gene matches: 8. Points from the study as a whole: A later analysis reportedly found that, within productive TCRs, an Asian-associated ancestry cluster had fewer N-insertions than the mean observed across the approximately 700 donors. In a later analysis, V- and J-gene trimming of beta chains associated with a DCLRE1C missense variant, replicated independently. HLA alleles were associated with around 17,000 TCR beta sequences in a later analysis at 0.05 false discovery rate. Per a prior analysis, the majority of TCR beta V segments were productive roughly 90% or roughly 30% of the time.

In the PCR, 60 Vbeta and 13 Jbeta primers were used. The data were produced by immunoSEQ multiplex PCR, yet TCRdb's version contains in-frame clones alone and is incomplete. The sample lists fewer than 110,000 clones; roughly 70% were seen once. This TCR came from a woman in her forties in good health and CMV-seropositive. V usage is TRBV5-1 and J usage is TRBJ2-1; 9 nucleotides align to TRBD2. Input material: PBMCs. CDR3: CASSWGGGAEEQFF. For the CDR3, the DNA is TGCGCCAGCAGCTGGGGCGGGGGGGCCGAGGAGCAGTTCTTC.